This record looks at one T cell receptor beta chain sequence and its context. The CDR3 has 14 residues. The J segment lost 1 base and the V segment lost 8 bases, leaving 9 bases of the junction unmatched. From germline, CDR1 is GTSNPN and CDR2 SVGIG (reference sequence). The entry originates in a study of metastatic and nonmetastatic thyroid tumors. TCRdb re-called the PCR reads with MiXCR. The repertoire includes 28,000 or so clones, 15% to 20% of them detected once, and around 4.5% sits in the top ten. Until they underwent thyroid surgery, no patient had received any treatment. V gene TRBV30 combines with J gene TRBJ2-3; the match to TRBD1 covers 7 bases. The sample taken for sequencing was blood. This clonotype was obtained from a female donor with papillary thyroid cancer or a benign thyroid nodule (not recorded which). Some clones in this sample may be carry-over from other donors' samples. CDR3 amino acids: CAATGEQGTDTQYF. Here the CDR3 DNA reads TGTGCCGCCACAGGGGAACAGGGCACAGATACGCAGTATTTT. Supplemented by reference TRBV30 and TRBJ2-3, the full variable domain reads SQTIHQWPATLVQPVGSPLSLECTVEGTSNPNLYWYRQAAGRGLQLLFYSVGIGQISSEVPQNLSASRPQDRQFILSSKKLLLSDSGFYLCAATGEQGTDTQYFGPGTRLTVL.